This T cell receptor (beta chain) was found in a study of CD8 T cells in ankylosing spondylitis. MiXCR was run by TCRdb on the 5' RACE reads, yielding one entry per CDR3 protein. The data hold approximately 500,000 distinct CDR3 sequences, with more than 9.5% observed a single time. Notes on the study in general: Seemingly distinctive of ankylosing spondylitis blood was a TCR beta motif formed by eight highly homologous variants.

This clonotype was counted many times. Antigen: not known. Sequencing used blood, either unsorted or a sorted T cell fraction (not recorded which). The TCR originated in a male donor with ankylosing spondylitis.

The CDR3, as DNA: TGTGCCACCAGACTGTCCCCTAGCACAGATACGCAGTATTTT. Protein: CATRLSPSTDTQYF. The rearrangement uses TRBV15 and TRBJ2-3; D not certain. Trimming took 6 bases from V and 0 from J, leaving 10 bases between them. The germline V gene has CDR1 LNHNV and CDR2 YYDKDF (reference sequence). The CDR3 sequence is 14 residues long.